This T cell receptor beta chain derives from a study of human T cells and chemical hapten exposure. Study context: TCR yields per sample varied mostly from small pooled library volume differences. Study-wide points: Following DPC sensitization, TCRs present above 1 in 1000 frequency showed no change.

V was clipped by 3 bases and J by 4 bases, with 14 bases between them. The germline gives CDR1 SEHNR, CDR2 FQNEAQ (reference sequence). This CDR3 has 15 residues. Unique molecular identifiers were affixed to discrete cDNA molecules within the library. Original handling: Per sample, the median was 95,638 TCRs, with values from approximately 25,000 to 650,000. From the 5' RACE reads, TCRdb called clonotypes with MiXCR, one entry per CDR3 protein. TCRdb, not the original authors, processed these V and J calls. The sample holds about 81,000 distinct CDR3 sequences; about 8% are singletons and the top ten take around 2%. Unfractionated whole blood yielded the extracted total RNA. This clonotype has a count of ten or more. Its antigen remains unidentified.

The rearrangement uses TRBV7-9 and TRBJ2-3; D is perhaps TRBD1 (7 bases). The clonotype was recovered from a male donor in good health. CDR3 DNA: TGTGCCAGCAGCTTTAGTGGAGGGGGCGCAGATACGCAGTATTTT. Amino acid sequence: CASSFSGGGADTQYF.